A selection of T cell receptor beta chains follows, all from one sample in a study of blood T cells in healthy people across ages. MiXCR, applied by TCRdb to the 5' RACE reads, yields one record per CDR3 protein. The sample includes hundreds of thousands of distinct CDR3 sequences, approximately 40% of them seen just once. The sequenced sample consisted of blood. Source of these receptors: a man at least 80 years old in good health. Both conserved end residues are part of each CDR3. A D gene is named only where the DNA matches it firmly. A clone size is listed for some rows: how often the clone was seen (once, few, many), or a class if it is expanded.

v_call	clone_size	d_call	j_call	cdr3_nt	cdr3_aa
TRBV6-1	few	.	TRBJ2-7	TGTGCCAGCAGTGAAGCGTTGCGACTAGGACAGCAGTACTTC	CASSEALRLGQQYF
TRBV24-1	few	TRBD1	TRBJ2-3	TGTGCCACCAGTGAAGCTATGAGGACAGGGGGGCCAGATACGCAGTATTTT	CATSEAMRTGGPDTQYF
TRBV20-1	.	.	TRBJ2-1	TGCAGTGCTACCCTCAGTGTGCGGTACTACAATGAGCAGTTCTTC	CSATLSVRYYNEQFF
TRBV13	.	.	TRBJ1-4	TGTGCCAGCAGCTTAGCTTTAACGGAAAAACTGTTTTTT	CASSLALTEKLFF
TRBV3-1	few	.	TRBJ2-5	TGTGCCAGCAGCCAAGATCAGACAATCCAAGAGACCCAGTACTTC	CASSQDQTIQETQYF
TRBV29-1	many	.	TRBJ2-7	TGCAGCGTTGCCCTCGACATAGGCGGCGAGCAGTACTTC	CSVALDIGGEQYF
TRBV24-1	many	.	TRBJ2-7	TGTGCCACCAGTGATTCTGACAGACCCTACGAGCAGTACTTC	CATSDSDRPYEQYF
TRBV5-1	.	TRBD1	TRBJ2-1	TGCACCAGCAGCCCCTCCAAACAGGGGGGCAATGAGCAGTTCTTC	CTSSPSKQGGNEQFF
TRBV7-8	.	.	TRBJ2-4	TGTGCCAGCAGCCCCGGGGGCGCTTTTACTGAGCAGTACTTC	CASSPGGAFTEQYF
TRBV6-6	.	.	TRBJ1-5	TGTGCCAGCAGTTACCGAGACGGATCCAATCAGCCCCAGCATTTT	CASSYRDGSNQPQHF
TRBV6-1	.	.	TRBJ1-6	TGTGCCAGCAGTGAAGCGGGCTCCTATAATTCACCCCTCCACTTT	CASSEAGSYNSPLHF
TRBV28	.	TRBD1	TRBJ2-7	TGTGCCAGCAGTTCCGGGGGACAGGGGAGATACGAGCAGTACTTC	CASSSGGQGRYEQYF
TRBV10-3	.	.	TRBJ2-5	TGTGCCATCAGTGAGAGCGGACAGCAAGAGACCCAGTACTTC	CAISESGQQETQYF
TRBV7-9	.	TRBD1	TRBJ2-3	TGTGCCAGCAGCACCGACAGGGAAACGACAGATACGCAGTATTTT	CASSTDRETTDTQYF
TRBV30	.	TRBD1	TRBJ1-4	TGTGCCTGGAGCAGGGGGCGCGATGAAAAACTGTTTTTT	CAWSRGRDEKLFF
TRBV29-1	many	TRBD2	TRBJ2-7	TGCAGCGTCCGGACTAGCGGGAGGGCCTACGAGCAGTACTTC	CSVRTSGRAYEQYF
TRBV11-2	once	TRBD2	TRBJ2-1	TGTGCCAGCAGCTCGAGCGGGATATACAATGAGCAGTTCTTC	CASSSSGIYNEQFF
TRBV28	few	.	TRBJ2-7	TGTGCCAGCAGTGGGTGGACAGTGGCGTCCTACGAGCAGTACTTC	CASSGWTVASYEQYF
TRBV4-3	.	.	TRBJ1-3	TGCGCCAGCAGCCAAGATAGCTTCTCTGGAAACACCATATATTTT	CASSQDSFSGNTIYF
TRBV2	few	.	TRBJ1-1	TGTGCCAGCAGCCCAAGACACGTTGAAGCTTTCTTT	CASSPRHVEAFF
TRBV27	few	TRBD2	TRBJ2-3	TGTGCCAGCAGCGAGCTAGCGGTTACAGATACGCAGTATTTT	CASSELAVTDTQYF
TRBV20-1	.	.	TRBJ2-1	TGCAGTGCTAGAGTGGAATCCTACAATGAGCAGTTCTTC	CSARVESYNEQFF
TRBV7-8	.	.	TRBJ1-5	TGTGCCAGCAGCTTAACGGGATGGCCCCAGCATTTT	CASSLTGWPQHF
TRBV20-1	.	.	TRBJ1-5	TGCAGTGCTAGTCCTCTCGTATGGAGGGGCAATCAGCCCCAGCATTTT	CSASPLVWRGNQPQHF
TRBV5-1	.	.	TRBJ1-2	TGCGCCAGCAGCTTGGAGGGCAAGTCCTATGGCTACACCTTC	CASSLEGKSYGYTF
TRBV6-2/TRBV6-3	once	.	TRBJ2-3	TGTGCCAGCAGTGTCAGGGTAGAGCTCACAGATACGCAGTATTTT	CASSVRVELTDTQYF
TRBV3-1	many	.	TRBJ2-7	TGTGCCAGCAGCCAAGGGTGGCGTGGCGAGCAGTACTTC	CASSQGWRGEQYF
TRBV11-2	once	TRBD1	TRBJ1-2	TGTGCCACCTACCCGGGGGCGGGGCAGGGGGCTTATGGCTACACCTTC	CATYPGAGQGAYGYTF
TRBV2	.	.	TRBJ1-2	TGTGCCAGCACCGGAGACAGGAGGTATGGCTACACCTTC	CASTGDRRYGYTF
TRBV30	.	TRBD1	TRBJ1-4	TGTGCCTGGAGCGAAGGACAGGCTAATGAAAAACTGTTTTTT	CAWSEGQANEKLFF
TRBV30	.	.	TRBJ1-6	TGTGCCTGGAGCTTTGGACAGCTTAATTCACCCCTCCACTTT	CAWSFGQLNSPLHF